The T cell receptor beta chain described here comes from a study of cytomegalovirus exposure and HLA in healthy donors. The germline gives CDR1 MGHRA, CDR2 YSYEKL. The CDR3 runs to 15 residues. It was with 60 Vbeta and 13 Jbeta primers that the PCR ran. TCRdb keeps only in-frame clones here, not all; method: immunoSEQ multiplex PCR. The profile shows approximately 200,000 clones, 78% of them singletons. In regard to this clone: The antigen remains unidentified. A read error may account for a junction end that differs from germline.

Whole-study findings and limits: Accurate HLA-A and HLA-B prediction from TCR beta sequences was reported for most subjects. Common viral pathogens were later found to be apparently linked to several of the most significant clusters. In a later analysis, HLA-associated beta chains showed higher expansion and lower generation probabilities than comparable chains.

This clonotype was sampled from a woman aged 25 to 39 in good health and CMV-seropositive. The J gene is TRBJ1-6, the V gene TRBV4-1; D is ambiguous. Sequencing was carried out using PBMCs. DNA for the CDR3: TGCGCCAGCAACCAAGATACACCGATTAATTCACCCCTCCACTTT. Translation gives CASNQDTPINSPLHF.